This T cell receptor beta chain was captured by sequencing in a study of blood T cell repertoires in COVID-19. Across the study: COVID-19 samples, acute and convalescent, were from the United States, Italy and Spain. PBMCs, B-cell-depleted T cells, or T cells provided the cDNA or gDNA that made up the material.

CDR3 size: 16 residues. V lost 0 bases to trimming and J lost 5 bases, with 14 bases between them. Germline loops: CDR1 LGHNT, CDR2 FRNRAP. Original methodology: Estimates of nucleated cell counts were drawn from the amplification of reference gene primers. TCRdb's table, derived via immunoSEQ multiplex PCR, lists solely in-frame clones and lacks some. The V and J calls and clone size are taken from that table; D and trimming were inferred from the DNA. The repertoire holds approximately 210,000 clones, 75% to 90% seen once, with 2.2% in the top ten. Sample: peripheral blood. The chain employs TRBV12-5 and TRBJ2-1; D is unclear. The receptor was derived from a man aged 25-45 years who had recovered from COVID-19. The CDR3 protein is CASGLVGRAWDNEQFF. CDR3 in DNA: TGTGCTAGTGGTTTGGTGGGCCGAGCTTGGGACAATGAGCAGTTCTTC.